This T cell receptor (beta chain) originates from a study of blood T cell repertoires in COVID-19. Overall study: Donors in the United States, Italy and Spain gave samples during acute or convalescent COVID-19. PBMCs, B-cell-depleted T cells, or T cells were the source of the cDNA or gDNA that made up the material.

Participants, about 18 to 90 years old, spanned around 25 US areas. Participant-reported clinical history was the basis for cohort assignment. Assay used: immunoSEQ multiplex PCR; TCRdb lists only in-frame clones, some missing. Of 150,000 or so clones in the sample, about 90% were seen once. CDR1 and CDR2 from the germline V gene are MNHEY and SMNVEV (reference sequence). This CDR3 has 16 amino acids. The V gene end was trimmed by 3 bases and the J gene end by 6 bases; junction bases not matched to a gene: 7. This clone was observed once. The chain couples TRBV27 to TRBJ2-7, with 14 bases that match TRBD2. This receptor was identified in a woman aged 50 to 65 who had recovered from COVID-19. Sample: PBMCs or T cells enriched from blood (not recorded which). CDR3 in amino acids: CASSFYGLAGGIEQYF. As DNA, the CDR3 is TGTGCCAGCAGTTTCTACGGACTAGCGGGAGGTATCGAGCAGTACTTC.